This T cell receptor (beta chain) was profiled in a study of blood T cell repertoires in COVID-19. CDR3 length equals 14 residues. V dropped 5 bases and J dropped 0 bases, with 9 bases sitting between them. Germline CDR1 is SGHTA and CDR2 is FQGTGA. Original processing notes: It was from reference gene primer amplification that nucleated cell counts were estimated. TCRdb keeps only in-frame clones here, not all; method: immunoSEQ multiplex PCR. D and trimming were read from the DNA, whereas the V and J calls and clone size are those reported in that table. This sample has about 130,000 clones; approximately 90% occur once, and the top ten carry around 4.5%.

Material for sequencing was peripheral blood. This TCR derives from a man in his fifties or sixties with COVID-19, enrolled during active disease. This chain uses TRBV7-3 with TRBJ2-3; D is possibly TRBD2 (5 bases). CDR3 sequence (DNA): TGTGCCAGCAGCCCTAGCATTAGCACAGATACGCAGTATTTT. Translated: CASSPSISTDTQYF.